The T cell receptor beta chain described here comes from a study of metastatic and nonmetastatic thyroid tumors. On the study more broadly: Samples came from malignant and benign thyroid patients, and repertoires were compared across blood and tumor or nodule tissue.

Authors' analysis steps: Built for papillary thyroid cancer, a distant-metastasis classifier drew on CDR3 differences across clinicopathological groups. With MiXCR, TCRdb reprocessed the PCR reads. None of the V and J calls come from the authors' own analysis; TCRdb made them. The sample has about 20,000 clones; 27% are singletons. The study, taken as a whole, reports: Reportedly, malignant thyroid tumors had significantly higher TCR beta diversity than benign nodules, in blood and tumor.

V was pared by 7 bases and J by 10 bases, with 7 bases of the junction left unmatched. The CDR3 consists of 13 residues. CDR1 MNHEY and CDR2 SMNVEV come from the germline V gene (reference sequence). No treatment had been given to any patient before thyroid surgery. This clone was observed a handful of times. Its antigen is unknown. Sequencing input: blood. The clonotype comes from a female donor with papillary thyroid cancer or a benign thyroid nodule (not recorded which). Some clones in this sample may be carry-over from other donors' samples. The chain joins TRBV27 to TRBJ1-6; 7 positions agree with TRBD1. CDR3 coding DNA: TGTGCCAGCACCAGGGGGAGAGGATCACCCCTCCACTTT. Protein sequence: CASTRGRGSPLHF.